These T cell receptor beta chains were read from a single sample in a study of CD8+ T cells in alopecia areata. The method was immunoSEQ multiplex PCR; TCRdb's version includes in-frame clones alone and lacks a portion of them. The sample shows 150,000 to 200,000 clones, around 60% of them seen only once. The specimen was CD4+ T cells sorted from blood, collected between weeks 47 and 50, from a patient treated with tofacitinib. The receptors originated from a human donor with alopecia areata. Each CDR3 is given with its conserved first and last residue. The D gene is left open where the match is weak. For some rows the clone size is stated as once, few or many, or as a class when expanded; others skip it.

D: NA; J: TRBJ2-6; V: TRBV4-3; size: NA; DNA: TGCGCCAGCAGGTCATCAGTGAGCTCTGGGGCCAACGTCCTGACTTTC; CDR3: CASRSSVSSGANVLTF
D: TRBD1; J: TRBJ2-7; V: TRBV5-1; size: NA; DNA: TGCGCCAGCAGCTTACACGACAGGGACGTGTACTTC; CDR3: CASSLHDRDVYF
D: NA; J: TRBJ1-2; V: TRBV6-5; size: NA; DNA: TGTGCCAGCAGTTCGACAGCCCGGGACGTCTATGGCTACACCTTC; CDR3: CASSSTARDVYGYTF
D: NA; J: TRBJ2-4; V: TRBV29-1; size: NA; DNA: TGCAGCGTTGAGGAGGGGGTCCCCAAAAACATTCAGTACTTC; CDR3: CSVEEGVPKNIQYF
D: TRBD2; J: TRBJ2-2; V: TRBV4-1; size: NA; DNA: TGCGCCAGCAGCCAAGACCCTCCCACTAGCGGTCACACCGGGGAGCTGTTTTTT; CDR3: CASSQDPPTSGHTGELFF
D: NA; J: TRBJ1-6; V: TRBV7-2; size: once; DNA: TGTGCCAGCAGCTTTTCAGGGTTTAATTCACCCCTCCACTTT; CDR3: CASSFSGFNSPLHF
D: NA; J: TRBJ2-7; V: TRBV30; size: NA; DNA: TGTGCCTGGAGTAAGGGACTCAAATCCTACGAGCAGTACTTC; CDR3: CAWSKGLKSYEQYF
D: NA; J: TRBJ1-2; V: TRBV6-5; size: NA; DNA: TGTGCCAGCACCAACGGGGAATATGGCTACACCTTC; CDR3: CASTNGEYGYTF
D: TRBD1; J: TRBJ1-2; V: TRBV4-3; size: NA; DNA: TGCGCCAGCAGCCAAGGATTGGGAGGGGGCTACTTCTATGGCTACACCTTC; CDR3: CASSQGLGGGYFYGYTF
D: NA; J: TRBJ2-5; V: TRBV2; size: once; DNA: TGTGCCAGCACAGACCGATACGAGACCCAGTACTTC; CDR3: CASTDRYETQYF
D: NA; J: TRBJ2-1; V: TRBV4-2; size: NA; DNA: TGTGCCAGCAGGGGGGGAGACAATGAGCAGTTCTTC; CDR3: CASRGGDNEQFF
D: NA; J: TRBJ1-1; V: TRBV15; size: once; DNA: TGTGCCACCAGTCTCGGGACCTTGAACACTGAAGCTTTCTTT; CDR3: CATSLGTLNTEAFF
D: TRBD2; J: TRBJ2-7; V: TRBV11-2; size: few; DNA: TGTGCCAGCAGCTCCCGGGGAGGGACGGGGGACGAGCAGTACTTC; CDR3: CASSSRGGTGDEQYF
D: TRBD1; J: TRBJ2-2; V: TRBV11-2; size: few; DNA: TGTGCCAGCACCGGAGGACGACAGGGGAACACCGGGGAGCTGTTTTTT; CDR3: CASTGGRQGNTGELFF
D: TRBD1; J: TRBJ1-1; V: TRBV30; size: NA; DNA: TGTGCCTGGAGTGAGCAGGGACAGTCGGCGAAAGCTTTCTTT; CDR3: CAWSEQGQSAKAFF